The rows below give T cell receptor beta chains drawn from one sample of a study of cytomegalovirus exposure and HLA in healthy donors. Libraries were prepared by immunoSEQ multiplex PCR; TCRdb keeps only in-frame clonotypes and omits some of them. Among more than 85,000 clones listed, around 96% were seen once. The sequenced sample was PBMCs. Receptor source: a woman under 30 in good health and CMV-seronegative. Each CDR3 is given with its conserved first and last residue. D genes are given only for firm matches. The size field is filled for only some rows; it gives once, few, many or a size class.

J | size | V | D | CDR3 | DNA
TRBJ1-5 | . | TRBV18 | TRBD1 | CASSPDREAQPQHF | TGTGCCAGCTCACCGGACAGGGAAGCTCAGCCCCAGCATTTT
TRBJ1-1 | . | TRBV5-1 | TRBD1 | CASSPNRDRYMNTEAFF | TGCGCCAGCAGTCCAAACCGGGACAGATACATGAACACTGAAGCTTTCTTT
TRBJ2-3 | . | TRBV19 | . | CASSILAQSTDTQYF | TGTGCCAGTAGTATACTAGCCCAAAGCACAGATACGCAGTATTTT
TRBJ2-3 | few | TRBV19 | . | CASSSFRGTQYF | TGTGCCAGTAGCAGCTTCCGGGGTACGCAGTATTTT
TRBJ2-7 | . | TRBV6-6 | . | CASRFGQPYEQYF | TGTGCCAGCAGATTCGGACAGCCCTACGAGCAGTACTTC
TRBJ2-1 | . | TRBV10-3 | . | CAISDPGTRNEQFF | TGTGCCATCAGTGACCCGGGAACGAGAAATGAGCAGTTCTTC
TRBJ1-1 | . | TRBV5-8 | . | CASSLFKTGLLGAFF | TGTGCCAGCAGCTTGTTTAAAACAGGCCTCCTAGGAGCTTTCTTT
TRBJ2-3 | . | TRBV7-6 | . | CASSPRGGDTQYF | TGTGCCAGCAGTCCCCGAGGAGGAGATACGCAGTATTTT
TRBJ1-2 | . | TRBV7-6 | . | CASSLGPGLGEDGYTF | TGTGCCAGCAGCTTAGGTCCAGGCTTAGGGGAGGACGGCTACACCTTC
TRBJ2-5 | . | TRBV6-5 | . | CASSGRGREETQYF | TGTGCCAGCAGTGGCAGGGGGCGGGAGGAGACCCAGTACTTC
TRBJ2-1 | . | TRBV2 | TRBD2 | CARPGLAGGRAEQFF | TGTGCCAGACCGGGACTAGCGGGGGGGCGGGCTGAGCAGTTCTTC